One sample yielded the 30 T cell receptor beta chains listed below, sequenced in a study of blood T cells in healthy people across ages. A second about 6 to 12 cycle PCR used barcoded and J-beta primers. From the 5' RACE reads, TCRdb called clonotypes with MiXCR, one entry per CDR3 protein. The profile covers some 780,000 distinct CDR3 sequences, with roughly 50% appearing a single time and around 24% taken by the ten largest. Source material: blood. The receptors come from a middle-aged man in good health.

This clonotype occurred a few times. This sequence joins TRBV6-5 and TRBJ2-3; D is unresolved. V gave up 8 bases and J gave up 3 bases, with 6 bases separating them. Germline CDR1 reads MNHEY; CDR2 reads SVGAGI. The CDR3 is made up of 11 amino acids. CDR3: CASGQTDTQYF. The CDR3 DNA reads as TGTGCCAGCGGGCAAACAGATACGCAGTATTTT.

The chain uses TRBV29-1 and TRBJ2-1; TRBD1 agrees at 10 bases. Germline CDR1 SQVTM, CDR2 ANQGSEA. J gave up 8 bases and V 1 base, and 11 bases lay outside the gene matches. CDR3 size: 16 residues. CDR3 nucleotides: TGCAGCGTTGAAGTTATATCGGGACAGGGGAGCGATGAGCAGTTCTTC. Residues: CSVEVISGQGSDEQFF.

This clonotype was observed many times. The rearrangement joins TRBV10-3 to TRBJ1-6; no clear D gene. Deletions cut 2 bases from V and 10 bases from J, with 12 bases between. Germline V gene data show CDR1 as ENHRY and CDR2 as SYGVKD. The CDR3 runs to 14 residues. The DNA of the CDR3 is TGTGCCATCAGTGAGGACTCCTATACCTCACCCCTCCACTTT. This encodes CAISEDSYTSPLHF.

This clonotype came up a few times. The genes are TRBV7-2 and TRBJ2-7; TRBD2 matches at 12 bases. The V segment lost 6 bases and the J segment 5 bases; nucleotides outside the gene matches: 17. Per germline, CDR1 SGHTA and CDR2 FQGNSA. The CDR3 is 18 amino acids. The CDR3 DNA follows: TGTGCCAGCAGTTCGCAATCCGGGACTAGCGGGTGGGGTAACGAGCAGTACTTC. It encodes CASSSQSGTSGWGNEQYF.

This clonotype has only a few counts. The rearrangement joins TRBV7-2 to TRBJ1-2, with TRBD1 matching 8 bases. The germline V gene encodes CDR1 SGHTA and CDR2 FQGNSA. The CDR3 is 16 residues long. V shed 5 bases, J shed 6 bases, and the junction held 14 bases outside the gene matches. CDR3 DNA: TGTGCCAGCAGCCTATTCCCGGGACAGGAAAATCATGGCTACACCTTC. This codes for CASSLFPGQENHGYTF.

The rearrangement joins TRBV6-5 to TRBJ2-1, with 14 bases fitting TRBD2. Germline V gives CDR1 MNHEY, CDR2 SVGAGI. CDR3 size: 14 residues. Germline trimming cut 2 bases from V and 12 bases from J; bases unmatched to any gene: 3. CDR3 loop: CASSYGTSGGLQFF. In DNA form, the CDR3 reads TGTGCCAGCAGTTACGGGACTAGCGGGGGTCTGCAGTTCTTC.

The chain carries TRBV5-1 and TRBJ2-3; a weak D match, TRBD1 (6 bases). CDR1 and CDR2 (germline): SGHRS, YFSETQ. The V and J ends lost 2 bases and 5 bases respectively, with 24 bases between them. This CDR3 is built from 18 residues. The CDR3 here is CASSLVKNRDIMKDTQYF. For the CDR3, the DNA is TGCGCCAGCAGCTTAGTTAAAAACCGGGACATAATGAAAGATACGCAGTATTTT.

This clonotype was counted between two and nine times. The CDR3 spells CASSAQGEPYEQYF. CDR3 nucleotides: TGTGCCAGCAGTGCACAGGGGGAGCCCTACGAGCAGTACTTC. This chain uses TRBV28 with TRBJ2-7; 8 nucleotides match TRBD1. The germline V gene has CDR1 MDHEN and CDR2 SYDVKM. The CDR3 covers 14 residues. The junction had 5 bases not matched to a gene; V was cut back by 5 bases and J by 2 bases. Full variable domain (outside the CDR3, taken from reference TRBV28 and TRBJ2-7): DVKVTQSSRYLVKRTGEKVFLECVQDMDHENMFWYRQDPGLGLRLIYFSYDVKMKEKGDIPEGYSVSREKKERFSLILESASTNQTSMYLCASSAQGEPYEQYFGPGTRLTVT.

The chain uses TRBV4-3 and TRBJ2-5, with D unresolved. The CDR3 consists of 16 residues. Germline lookup yields CDR1 LGHNA and CDR2 YSLEER. The ends were cut back, 0 bases at V and 11 bases at J, with 22 bases in the middle. The CDR3 region is CASSQDGLTSYNEQYF. DNA for the CDR3: TGCGCCAGCAGCCAAGACGGGCTGACTTCCTACAATGAGCAGTACTTC.

V usage is TRBV20-1 and J usage is TRBJ1-4; the D is unclear. Germline CDR1 DFQATT, CDR2 SNEGSKA (reference sequence). The CDR3 contains 9 residues. Trimming shortened V by 8 bases and J by 14 bases, and 12 bases separated the two germline ends. CDR3 sequence reads: CSRELELFF. DNA of the CDR3: TGCAGTCGGGAGTTAGAGCTGTTTTTT.

This clonotype was seen a single time. The chain carries TRBV4-3 and TRBJ1-2; 7 nucleotides match TRBD1. V lost 0 bases to trimming and J lost 6 bases; unmatched junction nucleotides: 4. The CDR3 loop spans 14 amino acids. Germline CDR1 reads LGHNA; CDR2 reads YSLEER. The CDR3, as DNA: TGCGCCAGCAGCCAAGAGCAGGGGGGAAATGGCTACACCTTC. Translated: CASSQEQGGNGYTF.

The chain has TRBV20-1 and TRBJ2-7, with D perhaps matching TRBD1 or TRBD2 (5 bases each). Trimming left V 5 bases short and J 0 bases short, with 17 bases between. Germline loops: CDR1 DFQATT, CDR2 SNEGSKA (reference sequence). The CDR3 is made up of 15 amino acids. CDR3 residues: CSAAYSGGNSYEQYF. CDR3 bases: TGCAGTGCTGCATACAGTGGGGGAAACTCCTACGAGCAGTACTTC.

The rearrangement links TRBV9 to TRBJ2-5; D might be TRBD1 (6 bases). The CDR3 loop spans 14 amino acids. Trimming shortened V by 3 bases and J by 4 bases, and 13 bases separated the two germline ends. Per germline, CDR1 SGDLS and CDR2 YYNGEE. CDR3 loop: CASSAMQGIETQYF. For the CDR3, the DNA is TGTGCCAGCAGCGCGATGCAGGGGATAGAGACCCAGTACTTC.

The chain joins TRBV11-2 to TRBJ2-7; no clear D gene. Trimming removed 0 bases from V and 5 bases from J, with 11 bases in between. The CDR3 runs to 14 residues. Germline lookup yields CDR1 SGHAT and CDR2 FQNNGV. Here the CDR3 DNA reads TGTGCCAGCAGCTTAGATTTCTTGAGAGACGAGCAGTACTTC. Translating gives CASSLDFLRDEQYF.

The chain carries TRBV2 and TRBJ2-7, with 10 bases matching TRBD1. CDR3 length: 20 amino acids. Germline V lookup: CDR1 SNHLY, CDR2 FYNNEI. The V segment lost 4 bases and the J segment 2 bases; nucleotides outside the gene matches: 20. CDR3 amino acids: CASSVPGQGSRGLEPYEQYF. CDR3 nucleotides: TGTGCCAGCAGTGTACCGGGACAGGGGTCAAGGGGCCTCGAGCCCTACGAGCAGTACTTC.

The rearrangement uses TRBV6-5 and TRBJ1-2, with D maybe TRBD1 (5 bases). The V end lost 2 bases, the J end lost 7 bases, and 14 bases lay between the germline ends. This CDR3 has 14 amino acids. Per the germline V gene, CDR1 is MNHEY and CDR2 is SVGAGI. CDR3 nucleotides: TGTGCCAGCAGTTACGGGACCATGGGGCCTGGCTACACCTTC. Amino acid sequence: CASSYGTMGPGYTF.

The rearrangement uses TRBV7-3 and TRBJ2-5, with 7 nucleotides matching TRBD1. From germline, CDR1 is SGHTA and CDR2 FQGTGA. The CDR3 length is 14 residues. V lost 1 base to trimming and J lost 5 bases; unmatched junction nucleotides: 4. CDR3 DNA: TGTGCCAGCAGCTTAAGAGGGACAGACGAGACCCAGTACTTC. Translating gives CASSLRGTDETQYF.

The chain joins TRBV9 to TRBJ2-3; 11 bases map to TRBD1. J was trimmed by 4 bases and V by 0 bases; bases with no gene match: 7. The length of the CDR3 is 17 residues. Germline values: CDR1 SGDLS, CDR2 YYNGEE. CDR3 DNA: TGTGCCAGCAGCGTAGCCCGGACAGGGGGCTTGCCAGATACGCAGTATTTT. Protein sequence: CASSVARTGGLPDTQYF. Complete variable domain (other parts from reference TRBV9 and TRBJ2-3): DSGVTQTPKHLITATGQRVTLRCSPRSGDLSVYWYQQSLDQGLQFLIQYYNGEERAKGNILERFSAQQFPDLHSELNLSSLELGDSALYFCASSVARTGGLPDTQYFGPGTRLTVL.

On this clonotype itself: A read error may explain this, as a much larger clone is one base away. The V gene is TRBV29-1, the J gene TRBJ2-5, with TRBD2 as a possible D gene (8 bases). Trimming left V 3 bases short and J 5 bases short, with 19 bases between. Per germline, CDR1 SQVTM and CDR2 ANQGSEA. This CDR3 region has 15 residues. CDR3 sequence reads: CSVDGRGGGWETQYF. In nucleotides, the CDR3 is TGCAGCGTTGACGGGAGGGGAGGGGGCTGGGAGACCCAGTACTTC.

The chain joins TRBV20-1 to TRBJ1-4; D might be TRBD1 (6 bases). The CDR3 contains 17 residues. Germline assignment: CDR1 DFQATT and CDR2 SNEGSKA (reference sequence). Trimming removed 0 bases at V and 6 bases at J, with 20 bases between. The CDR3 loop is CSARDVMAGAPDEKLFF. CDR3 DNA sequence: TGCAGTGCTAGAGATGTAATGGCGGGGGCGCCTGATGAAAAACTGTTTTTT.

This clonotype was seen only a few times. V usage is TRBV2 and J usage is TRBJ2-1, with D maybe TRBD2 (6 bases). Germline values: CDR1 SNHLY, CDR2 FYNNEI. V gave up 8 bases and J gave up 5 bases, with 13 bases separating them. The CDR3 loop spans 13 amino acids. Here the CDR3 DNA reads TGTGCCAGCTTCGGGACTCCCGACAATGAGCAGTTCTTC. It yields the protein CASFGTPDNEQFF.

The table lists this clonotype with a few counts. This chain joins TRBV20-1 and TRBJ2-3, with a weak D call TRBD2 (6 bases). The CDR3 contains 13 residues. Germline-derived CDR1 and CDR2 are DFQATT and SNEGSKA (reference sequence). V lost 6 bases and J 4 bases, leaving 14 bases between the germline ends. As DNA, the CDR3 is TGCAGTGCCACCAGGGAGGTGGCAGATACGCAGTATTTT. Translation gives CSATREVADTQYF.

The chain combines TRBV6-2 or TRBV6-3 with TRBJ1-5; D may be TRBD1 (5 bases). Between the trimmed V and J ends, which lost 6 bases and 2 bases, there was a span of 14 bases. From germline, CDR1 is MNHEY and CDR2 SVGEGT. The CDR3 spans 15 residues. The DNA of the CDR3 is TGTGCCAGCAGACCCGCGGGGGGGGGCAATCAGCCCCAGCATTTT. It codes for CASRPAGGGNQPQHF.

The count of this clonotype is one. The rearrangement uses TRBV7-2 and TRBJ2-3; 10 bases fit TRBD2. V lost 2 bases to trimming and J lost 0 bases; unmatched junction nucleotides: 5. The CDR3 runs 17 residues. Germline CDR1 reads SGHTA; CDR2 reads FQGNSA. For the CDR3, the DNA is TGTGCCAGCAGCTTACAAGCGGGAGGGTTTAGCACAGATACGCAGTATTTT. Residues: CASSLQAGGFSTDTQYF.

The rearrangement joins TRBV10-3 to TRBJ2-3; D is perhaps TRBD1 (5 bases). V was shortened by 10 bases and J by 4 bases, with 12 bases between the two germline ends. Germline loops: CDR1 ENHRY, CDR2 SYGVKD. The CDR3 has 12 amino acids. In DNA, the CDR3 is TGTGCCACAAGAGGCAGGGCAGATACGCAGTATTTT. It specifies CATRGRADTQYF.

The J gene is TRBJ1-4, the V gene TRBV2, with D possibly being TRBD1 (6 bases). CDR1 and CDR2 (germline): SNHLY, FYNNEI. The CDR3 totals 15 residues. Deletions cut 8 bases from V and 8 bases from J, with 21 bases between. CDR3 amino acids: CASWRLTGRDEKLFF. DNA for the CDR3: TGTGCCAGCTGGAGACTTACAGGGAGAGACGAAAAACTGTTTTTT. The whole variable domain, filled in from reference TRBV2 and TRBJ1-4, reads EPEVTQTPSHQVTQMGQEVILRCVPISNHLYFYWYRQILGQKVEFLVSFYNNEISEKSEIFDDQFSVERPDGSNFTLKIRSTKLEDSAMYFCASWRLTGRDEKLFFGSGTQLSVL.

This rearrangement joins TRBV7-2 to TRBJ2-3; TRBD2 is a possible D gene (6 bases). CDR1 and CDR2 from the germline V gene are SGHTA and FQGNSA. There are 15 residues in the CDR3. The germline V and J ends were trimmed by 3 bases and 2 bases, with 12 bases remaining between them. The CDR3 region has the DNA TGTGCCAGCAGCTTCTCTAGCGCGTACACAGATACGCAGTATTTT. Translating gives CASSFSSAYTDTQYF.

This sequence joins TRBV5-1 and TRBJ2-1; 8 nucleotides agree with TRBD2. Germline V gene sequence: CDR1 SGHRS, CDR2 YFSETQ. This CDR3 is 17 amino acids long. V was clipped by 5 bases and J by 6 bases; unmatched bases: 16. The CDR3 bases are TGCGCCAGCAGTTTAAGGCTGACTAGCGTAACCCCCAATGAGCAGTTCTTC. This codes for CASSLRLTSVTPNEQFF.

This CDR3 reads CASSTYSGTPKPGLAPTYEQYF. The CDR3 nucleotides are TGTGCCAGCAGTACGTACTCGGGAACCCCGAAACCGGGACTAGCGCCGACCTACGAGCAGTACTTC. The chain joins TRBV27 to TRBJ2-7, with 10 bases that match TRBD2. CDR1 is MNHEY, CDR2 SMNVEV, per germline (reference sequence). The CDR3 contains 22 residues. J was trimmed by 2 bases and V by 5 bases; bases with no gene match: 27.

This clonotype was found a few times. The rearrangement uses TRBV27 and TRBJ2-3; D possibly corresponds to TRBD1 (6 bases). CDR1 and CDR2 from the germline V gene are MNHEY and SMNVEV (reference sequence). The CDR3 is 14 amino acids. V lost 8 bases and J lost 1, with 13 bases in between. The CDR3 sequence: CASQRAGGTDTQYF. In DNA, the CDR3 is TGTGCCAGCCAGAGGGCAGGGGGCACAGATACGCAGTATTTT.